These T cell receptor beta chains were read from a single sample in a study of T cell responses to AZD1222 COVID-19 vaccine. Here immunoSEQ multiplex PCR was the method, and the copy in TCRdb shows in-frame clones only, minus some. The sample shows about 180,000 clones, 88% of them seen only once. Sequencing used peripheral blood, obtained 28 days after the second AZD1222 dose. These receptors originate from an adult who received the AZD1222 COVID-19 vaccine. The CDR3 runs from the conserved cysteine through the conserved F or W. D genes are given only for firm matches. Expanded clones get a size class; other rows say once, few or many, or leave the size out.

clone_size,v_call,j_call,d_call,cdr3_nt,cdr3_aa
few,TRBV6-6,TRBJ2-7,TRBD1,TGTGCCAGCAGTTACCGGGACAGGGTCAACGAGCAGTACTTC,CASSYRDRVNEQYF
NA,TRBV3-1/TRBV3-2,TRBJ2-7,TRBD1,TGTGCCAGCAGCCTACGGGACAGGGTGGCCTACGAGCAGTACTTC,CASSLRDRVAYEQYF
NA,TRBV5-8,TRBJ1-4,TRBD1,TGTGCCAGCAGCGGAGGGACAGGGGGTAATGAAAAACTGTTTTTT,CASSGGTGGNEKLFF
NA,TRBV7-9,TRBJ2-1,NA,TGTGCCAGCAGCTTACTGATGGGTGGGAATGAGCAGTTCTTC,CASSLLMGGNEQFF
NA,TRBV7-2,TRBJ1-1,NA,TGTGCCAGCAGCTTAGGGGCAGCCACTGAAGCTTTCTTT,CASSLGAATEAFF
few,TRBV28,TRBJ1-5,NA,TGTGCCAGCAGTAAATTATTCGCCGGACAGCCCCAGCATTTT,CASSKLFAGQPQHF
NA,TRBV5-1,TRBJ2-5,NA,TGCGCCAGCAGCTTGGGGTACAGGGACGAGACCCAGTACTTC,CASSLGYRDETQYF
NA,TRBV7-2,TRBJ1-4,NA,TGTGCCAGCAGCTTAGCGGCAGGAGCAACTAATGAAAAACTGTTTTTT,CASSLAAGATNEKLFF
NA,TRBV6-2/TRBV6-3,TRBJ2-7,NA,TGTGCCAGCAGTTATTTGGAGGGCTCCTACGAGCAGTACTTC,CASSYLEGSYEQYF
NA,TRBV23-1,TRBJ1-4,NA,TGCGCCAGCAGATCAGGGATGGGGGCAACTAATGAAAAACTGTTTTTT,CASRSGMGATNEKLFF
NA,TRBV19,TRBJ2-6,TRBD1,TGTGCCAGTAGTATGACAGGACAGGGCACCTCTGGGGCCAACGTCCTGACTTTC,CASSMTGQGTSGANVLTF
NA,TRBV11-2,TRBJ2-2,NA,TGTGCCAGCAGCTCCAGCCGGGGACCGAACACCGGGGAGCTGTTTTTT,CASSSSRGPNTGELFF
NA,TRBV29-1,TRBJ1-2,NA,TGCAGCGTTGAGGGGGGTGCCTATGGCTACACCTTC,CSVEGGAYGYTF
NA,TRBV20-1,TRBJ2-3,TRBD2,TGCAGTGCTAGTCCACTAGCGGGGGAGTTCACAGATACGCAGTATTTT,CSASPLAGEFTDTQYF
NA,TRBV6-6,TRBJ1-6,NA,TGTGCCAGCAGTTACCGGGGTTCTGATTCACCCCTCCACTTT,CASSYRGSDSPLHF
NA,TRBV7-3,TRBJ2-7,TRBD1,TGTGCCAGCAGCCATACTACAGGGGAAAGAGGCTCCTACGAGCAGTACTTC,CASSHTTGERGSYEQYF
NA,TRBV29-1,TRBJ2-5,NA,TGCAGCGTTGATTCGGTACTCACAGGGCGGGCCGAAATGAGGGAGACCCAGTACTTC,CSVDSVLTGRAEMRETQYF
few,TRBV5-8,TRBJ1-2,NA,TGTGCCAGCAGCGGGGGGGCGCGTGGCTACACCTTC,CASSGGARGYTF
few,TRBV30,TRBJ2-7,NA,TGTGCCTGGAAGAGACAGACTTTAGAGCAGTACTTC,CAWKRQTLEQYF
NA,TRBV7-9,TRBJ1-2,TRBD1,TGTGCCAGCAGCTTAGAACAGGGGAGGAACTATGGCTACACCTTC,CASSLEQGRNYGYTF
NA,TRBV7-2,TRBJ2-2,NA,TGTGCCAGCAGCTTAGCCATGCTCACCGGGGAGCTGTTTTTT,CASSLAMLTGELFF
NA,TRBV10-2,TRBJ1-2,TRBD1,TGCGCTGCCCAGGAGGGGGCCAGTGACTATGGCTACACCTTC,CAAQEGASDYGYTF
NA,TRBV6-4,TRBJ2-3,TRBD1,TGTGCCAGCAGTGACAGGGACAGGGTAGGGACAGATACGCAGTATTTT,CASSDRDRVGTDTQYF
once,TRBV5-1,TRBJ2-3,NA,TGCGCCAGCAGCTTGGGGGGCGGGACCTCCTCGGGCACAGATACGCAGTATTTT,CASSLGGGTSSGTDTQYF
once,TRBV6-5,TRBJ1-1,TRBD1,TGTGCCAGCAGTAGCTCAGGGGGCACTGAAGCTTTCTTT,CASSSSGGTEAFF
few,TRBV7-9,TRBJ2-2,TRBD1,TGTGCCAGCAGCCCTGGACAGGGATCGGCCGGGGAGCTGTTTTTT,CASSPGQGSAGELFF
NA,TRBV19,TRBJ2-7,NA,TGTGCCAGTAGTTCCCGACGTGGGCTTCACGAGCAGTACTTC,CASSSRRGLHEQYF
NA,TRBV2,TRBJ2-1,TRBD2,TGTGCCAGCAATCTAGCGGGGGGGTCCTACAATGAGCAGTTCTTC,CASNLAGGSYNEQFF
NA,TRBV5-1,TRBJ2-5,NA,TGCGCCAGCAGCTCGGGCTGGGGAGGAGAGACCCAGTACTTC,CASSSGWGGETQYF
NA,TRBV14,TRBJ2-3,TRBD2,TGTGCCAGCAGCCGGGACTACCGGCCAGATACGCAGTATTTT,CASSRDYRPDTQYF
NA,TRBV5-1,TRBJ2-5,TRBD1,TGCGCCAGCAGCTTGACTCCCGGTGTTGGGACAGGAAAAGAGACCCAGTACTTC,CASSLTPGVGTGKETQYF
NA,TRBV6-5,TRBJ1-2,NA,TGTGCCAGCAGCAAACAGGGATCGAACTATGGCTACACCTTC,CASSKQGSNYGYTF
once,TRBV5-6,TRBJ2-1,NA,TGTGCCAGCAGCTTGGGACTAACCCCTTTTGATGAGCAGTTCTTC,CASSLGLTPFDEQFF
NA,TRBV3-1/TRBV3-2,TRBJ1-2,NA,TGTGCCAGCAGCCAAGAGTCGAGGTTCAACTATGGCTACACCTTC,CASSQESRFNYGYTF
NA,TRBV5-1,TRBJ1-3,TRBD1,TGCGCCAGCAGCTTAACAGGGGACTCTGGAAACACCATATATTTT,CASSLTGDSGNTIYF
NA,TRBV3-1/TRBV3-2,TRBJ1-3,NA,TGTGCCAGCAGCCCCTCAATGGGGGGATCTGGAAACACCATATATTTT,CASSPSMGGSGNTIYF
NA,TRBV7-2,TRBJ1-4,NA,TGTGCCAGCAGCTTACATAACTCTGAAAAACTGTTTTTT,CASSLHNSEKLFF
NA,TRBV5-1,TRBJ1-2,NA,TGCGCCAGCAGGGACCTAAGGGGCGCAGATGGCTACACCTTC,CASRDLRGADGYTF
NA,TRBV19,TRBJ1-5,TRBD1,TGTGCCAGTAGTGGGACAGGCGGCAATCAGCCCCAGCATTTT,CASSGTGGNQPQHF
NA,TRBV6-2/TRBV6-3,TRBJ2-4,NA,TGTGCCAGCAGTTTCCCTAGGGAAGGGTCCAAAAACATTCAGTACTTC,CASSFPREGSKNIQYF
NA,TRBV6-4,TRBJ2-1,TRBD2,TGTGCCAGCAGTGGTCTAGCGGGGAACTCCAATGAGCAGTTCTTC,CASSGLAGNSNEQFF
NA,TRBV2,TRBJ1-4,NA,TGTGCCAGCAGCCCCCGGGGGATTGTTACAAAACTGTTTTTT,CASSPRGIVTKLFF
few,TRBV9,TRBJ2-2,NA,TGTGCCAGCACGTTGGACGGGGAGCTGTTTTTT,CASTLDGELFF
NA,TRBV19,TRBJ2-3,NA,TGTGCCAGTAGTATATCCGGGGGCTCGGCAGATACGCAGTATTTT,CASSISGGSADTQYF
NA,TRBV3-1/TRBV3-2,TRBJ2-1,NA,TGTGCCAGCAGCCAAGTAGGAGACTGGGATGAGCAGTTCTTC,CASSQVGDWDEQFF
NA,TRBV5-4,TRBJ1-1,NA,TGTGCCAGCAGCTTAACGGGACGGATAAACACTGAAGCTTTCTTT,CASSLTGRINTEAFF
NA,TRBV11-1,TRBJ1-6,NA,TGTGCCAGCAGCTTAAGGAAAAGTGATAATTCACCCCTCCACTTT,CASSLRKSDNSPLHF
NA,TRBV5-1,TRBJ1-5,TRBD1,TGCGCCAGCAGCCTGGGACAGGGGGCGAATCAGCCCCAGCATTTT,CASSLGQGANQPQHF
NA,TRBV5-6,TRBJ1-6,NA,TGTGCCAGCAGCTGGGGTGTTGTCGGGGGGCCGGGGAATAATTCACCCCTCCACTTT,CASSWGVVGGPGNNSPLHF
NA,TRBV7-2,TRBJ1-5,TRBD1,TGTGCCAGCAGCTTAGCAGGGGGACAGGGAGGACAGCCCCAGCATTTT,CASSLAGGQGGQPQHF
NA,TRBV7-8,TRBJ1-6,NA,TGTGCCAGCAGCTTAGGAGTGGGCAGGGAGTATTCACCCCTCCACTTT,CASSLGVGREYSPLHF
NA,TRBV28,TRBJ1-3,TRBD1,TGTGCCAGCACCTACTCACAGGGGGCAGGTGGAAACACCATATATTTT,CASTYSQGAGGNTIYF
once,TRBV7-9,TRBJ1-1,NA,TGTGCCAGCAGCTTAGAGGGGCACACTGAAGCTTTCTTT,CASSLEGHTEAFF
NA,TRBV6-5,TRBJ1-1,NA,TGTGCCAGCAGTTACGGGCAGGGGACTCCATACACTGAAGCTTTCTTT,CASSYGQGTPYTEAFF
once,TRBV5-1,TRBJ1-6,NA,TGCGCCAGCAGCTTGGTTACGGGCTCCTATAATTCACCCCTCCACTTT,CASSLVTGSYNSPLHF
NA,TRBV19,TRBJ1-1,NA,TGTGCCAGTACCAACGCCGCAGTTAATATGAACACTGAAGCTTTCTTT,CASTNAAVNMNTEAFF
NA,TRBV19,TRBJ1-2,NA,TGTGCCAGTAGTATAGATACGGAGGCCGCCGGCTACACCTTC,CASSIDTEAAGYTF
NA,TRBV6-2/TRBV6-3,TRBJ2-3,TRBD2,TGTGCCAGCAGTTACTCGGGGACTAGGAGACGGTCCTTAGCAGATACGCAGTATTTT,CASSYSGTRRRSLADTQYF
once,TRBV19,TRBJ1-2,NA,TGTGCCAGTAGGCAGACAGCGATCTATGGCTACACCTTC,CASRQTAIYGYTF